These 18 T cell receptor beta chains originate from one sample sequenced in a study of Graves' ophthalmopathy and Graves' hyperthyroidism. Amplification of TCR beta CDR3 regions used RNA transcripts. HTBI primers were used in a first-round RT-PCR, which preceded a second-round multiplex PCR. TCRdb re-called the multiplex PCR reads through MiXCR, storing one row per CDR3 protein. The sample lists 300,000 to 450,000 distinct CDR3 sequences, about 17% seen once, with roughly 2.4% in the top ten. Sequenced material: peripheral blood. All receptors derive from an adult woman with stable Graves' hyperthyroidism.

This chain joins TRBV6-1 and TRBJ2-7; 9 bases map to TRBD2. The CDR3 contains 15 residues. CDR1 MNHNS and CDR2 SASEGT come from the germline V gene. Losses at the gene ends were 1 base for V and 1 base for J; bases not matched to a gene: 2. CDR3 region: CASSEVAGGSYEQYF. Here the CDR3 DNA reads TGTGCCAGCAGTGAAGTGGCGGGGGGGTCCTACGAGCAGTACTTC.

About this clonotype itself: A much larger clone lies one base from this, so it may be a read error. The CDR3 ends on some other residue instead of the conserved phenylalanine or tryptophan, so this is likely a read error. V usage is TRBV19 and J usage is TRBJ1-1; 9 bases agree with TRBD1. This CDR3 is built from 12 residues. The V gene end was trimmed by 4 bases and the J gene end by 11 bases; junction bases not matched to a gene: 5. Germline V gene lookup returns CDR1 LNHDA and CDR2 SQIVND (reference sequence). The CDR3 DNA follows: TGTGCCAGTAGTACGGGACAGGGTGGCGCTTTCCTT. Translating it yields CASSTGQGGAFL.

Points on this clonotype: One end of the junction is discordant with germline, which a read error may explain. The V and J genes are TRBV20-1 and TRBJ1-6; the match to TRBD1 covers 8 bases. CDR1 DFQATT and CDR2 SNEGSKA come from the germline V gene (reference sequence). This CDR3 spans 14 amino acids. The CDR3 DNA sequence: TGCAGTGCGCATACAGGGGGTATGAACTCACCCCTCAACTTT. Encoded protein: CSAHTGGMNSPLNF.

The CDR3 loop reads CASSLVGTLGETQYF. The CDR3 DNA is TGCGCCAGCAGCTTGGTTGGGACGCTGGGAGAGACCCAGTACTTC. V gene TRBV5-1 combines with J gene TRBJ2-5, with D tentatively TRBD1 or TRBD2 (5 bases each). There are 15 residues in the CDR3. Trimming took 0 bases from V and 4 from J, leaving 13 bases between them. CDR1 is SGHRS and CDR2 is YFSETQ in the germline V gene.

In this sample, this clonotype turned up many times. The chain couples TRBV28 to TRBJ1-1, with D perhaps TRBD1 (6 bases). Germline values: CDR1 MDHEN, CDR2 SYDVKM. This CDR3 contains 11 residues. Trimming removed 4 bases at V and 11 bases at J, with 11 bases between. The CDR3 DNA follows: TGTGCCAGCAGTTACAACAGGGCCGCTTTCTTT. Its translation is CASSYNRAAFF.

The count of this clonotype is one. The V gene is TRBV30, the J gene TRBJ1-2; tentatively, D is TRBD1 (5 bases). There are 10 residues in the CDR3. Trimming shortened V by 3 bases and J by 9 bases, and 8 bases separated the two germline ends. Germline V CDR1 and CDR2: GTSNPN, SVGIG (reference sequence). The CDR3 DNA is TGTGCCTGGAGGCAGGGAAGCTACACCTTC. This sequence encodes CAWRQGSYTF.

The table lists this clonotype with many counts. The J gene is TRBJ2-5, the V gene TRBV6-1; 7 nucleotides align to TRBD2. The CDR3 is 15 amino acids. J gave up 5 bases and V 6 bases, and 12 bases lay outside the gene matches. Germline values: CDR1 MNHNS, CDR2 SASEGT. In DNA, the CDR3 is TGTGCCAGCAGGGAAACTAGCGAGGCTCGGGAGACCCAGTACTTC. Amino acid sequence: CASRETSEARETQYF.

This clonotype was observed many times. The chain links TRBV5-6 to TRBJ2-2; 15 bases match TRBD2. The CDR3 consists of 16 residues. The junction had 4 bases not matched to a gene; V was cut back by 3 bases and J by 7 bases. Germline V gives CDR1 SGHDT, CDR2 YYEEEE. The CDR3 DNA is TGTGCCAGCAGCTATGGACTAGCGGGAGGGGTCGGGGAGCTGTTTTTT. The encoded protein is CASSYGLAGGVGELFF.

This clonotype showed up many times. J is TRBJ1-6 and V is TRBV27; possibly TRBD1 for D (6 bases). This CDR3 region has 15 residues. V lost 5 bases, J lost 8 bases, and 16 bases lay in between. Per the germline V gene, CDR1 is MNHEY and CDR2 is SMNVEV (reference sequence). For the CDR3, the DNA is TGTGCCAGCAGTCTGACAGTCCACAGGGATTCACCCCTCCACTTT. Residues: CASSLTVHRDSPLHF.

About this clonotype itself: A much more abundant neighbour one base away suggests this may be a read error. V usage is TRBV11-2 and J usage is TRBJ2-7; D is undetermined. Germline CDR1 SGHAT, CDR2 FQNNGV. With 1 base removed from V and 3 bases from J, the gap between germline ends came to 16 bases. The CDR3 runs to 16 residues. CDR3 amino acids: CASSLVSRQSCYEQYF. CDR3 nucleotides: TGTGCCAGCAGCTTAGTATCCAGGCAGTCCTGCTACGAGCAGTACTTC. The full variable domain, rest sourced from reference TRBV11-2 and TRBJ2-7, is EAGVAQSPRYKIIEKRQSVAFWCNPISGHATLYWYQQILGQGPKLLIQFQNNGVVDDSQLPKDRFSAERLKGVDSTLKIQPAKLEDSAVYLCASSLVSRQSCYEQYFGPGTRLTVT.

This clonotype has at least ten counts. This chain uses TRBV28 with TRBJ2-4; weak D call: TRBD1 (5 bases). This CDR3 comprises 16 residues. Trimming stripped 4 bases from V and 0 bases from J, with 13 bases between. Germline CDR1 MDHEN, CDR2 SYDVKM. In DNA, the CDR3 is TGTGCCAGCAGTTCGCGCCAGGGTGAAGCCAAAAACATTCAGTACTTC. The encoded protein is CASSSRQGEAKNIQYF.

This clonotype was seen ten or more times. The gene calls are TRBV27 and TRBJ2-7; tentatively, D is TRBD1 or TRBD2 (5 bases each). Germline V gives CDR1 MNHEY, CDR2 SMNVEV (reference sequence). The V gene lost 5 bases and the J gene lost 1 base, with 12 bases spanning the gap. The CDR3 is 14 residues long. This CDR3 reads CASSPPGPSYEQYF. The CDR3 DNA sequence: TGTGCCAGCAGTCCTCCGGGACCTTCCTACGAGCAGTACTTC.

This clonotype was detected ten times or more. The CDR3 spells CSAREDGPGFGNQPQHF. CDR3 bases: TGCAGTGCTAGAGAGGACGGGCCAGGTTTTGGCAATCAGCCCCAGCATTTT. The genes are TRBV20-1 and TRBJ1-5; D uncertain. The ends were cut back, 0 bases at V and 2 bases at J, with 17 bases in the middle. Germline V CDR1 and CDR2: DFQATT, SNEGSKA (reference sequence). The CDR3 spans 17 residues.

This clonotype showed up many times. The chain recombines TRBV12-3 or TRBV12-4 with TRBJ2-5; D not certain. The CDR3 is made up of 12 amino acids. Trimming shortened V by 6 bases and J by 2 bases, and 7 bases separated the two germline ends. The CDR3 region is CASSDDQETQYF. CDR3 bases: TGTGCCAGCAGCGACGATCAAGAGACCCAGTACTTC.

This clonotype was seen many times. The V and J genes are TRBV24-1 and TRBJ1-2; TRBD1 is a possible D gene (6 bases). The CDR3 loop spans 11 amino acids. Deletions cut 4 bases from V and 10 bases from J, with 9 bases between. In germline, CDR1 is KGHDR, CDR2 SFDVKD. Written as DNA, the CDR3 is TGTGCCACCAGTGAGCAGGGGCACTACACCTTC. Protein product: CATSEQGHYTF.

This clonotype was seen many times. The rearrangement joins TRBV6-1 to TRBJ1-5; no clear D. The CDR3 is 14 amino acids. Germline lookup yields CDR1 MNHNS and CDR2 SASEGT. Trimming stripped 7 bases from V and 4 bases from J, with 14 bases between. This chain's CDR3 is CASNVRLLNQPQHF. Here the CDR3 DNA reads TGTGCCAGCAATGTCAGGTTGCTTAATCAGCCCCAGCATTTT.

This clonotype was seen repeatedly, ten times or more. The V gene is TRBV4-3, the J gene TRBJ2-7; D is unclear. Germline V gives CDR1 LGHNA, CDR2 YSLEER. Trimming removed 4 bases from V and 0 bases from J, with 13 bases in between. This CDR3 region has 15 residues. CDR3 nucleotides: TGCGCCAGCAGCCCTCAAGCCGACACCTCCTACGAGCAGTACTTC. Encoded protein: CASSPQADTSYEQYF.

In its sample, this clonotype was seen many times. V gene TRBV28 combines with J gene TRBJ2-7, with 8 bases identical to TRBD2. This CDR3 has 14 residues. The germline gives CDR1 MDHEN, CDR2 SYDVKM. With V trimmed by 5 bases and J by 3 bases, 6 bases remained unmatched. The CDR3 nucleotides are TGTGCCAGCAGTGGCGGGGGGAATGACTACGAGCAGTACTTC. Translating gives CASSGGGNDYEQYF.